Following are 30 T cell receptor beta chains from one sample sequenced in a study of blood T cell repertoires in COVID-19. Profiled with immunoSEQ multiplex PCR; TCRdb holds only in-frame clones, not every one. The sample holds 150,000 to 200,000 clones; approximately 84% are singletons and the top ten take 5.5% to 8.5%. What was sequenced was PBMCs or T cells enriched from blood (not recorded which). The receptors were gathered from a woman in her forties or fifties who had recovered from COVID-19.

V gene TRBV30 combines with J gene TRBJ2-7; 8 bases agree with TRBD1. With 3 bases clipped from V and 3 bases from J, the junction kept 4 bases outside the gene matches. The CDR3 has 13 amino acids. The germline gives CDR1 GTSNPN, CDR2 SVGIG (reference sequence). CDR3 loop: CAWRLGTGYEQYF. Written as DNA, the CDR3 is TGTGCCTGGAGACTTGGGACAGGCTACGAGCAGTACTTC.

In its sample, this clone was seen once. The genes are TRBV25-1 and TRBJ1-5; 10 positions match TRBD1. Germline CDR1 is MGHDK and CDR2 is SYGVNS. The CDR3 is made up of 14 amino acids. V lost 6 bases and J lost 9; bases outside the gene matches: 8. The CDR3 region has the DNA TGTGCCAGCAGGGGACAGGGGCCTCGTTGGCCCCAGCATTTT. Its protein is CASRGQGPRWPQHF. The whole variable domain, filled in from reference TRBV25-1 and TRBJ1-5, reads EADIYQTPRYLVIGTGKKITLECSQTMGHDKMYWYQQDPGMELHLIHYSYGVNSTEKGDLSSESTVSRIRTEHFPLTLESARPSHTSQYLCASRGQGPRWPQHFGDGTRLSIL.

This clone showed up just once. The chain employs TRBV15 and TRBJ2-6, with 8 bases matching TRBD1. CDR3 length equals 18 residues. Germline lookup yields CDR1 LNHNV and CDR2 YYDKDF (reference sequence). V lost 8 bases and J lost 0; bases outside the gene matches: 12. CDR3 nucleotides: TGTGCCACCTCGCCGACCGGGACAGGTATCTCTGGGGCCAACGTCCTGACTTTC. Its protein is CATSPTGTGISGANVLTF.

The V and J genes are TRBV5-4 and TRBJ2-5; 10 positions agree with TRBD1. The CDR3 has 15 amino acids. V dropped 4 bases and J dropped 4; count of bases not matched to a gene: 7. Germline V gene data show CDR1 as SGHNT and CDR2 as YYREEE (reference sequence). The CDR3 DNA sequence: TGTGCCAGCAGCCCAAAAAGACAGGGGGCAGAGACCCAGTACTTC. Translated: CASSPKRQGAETQYF.

The rearrangement uses TRBV4-1 and TRBJ1-1, with 7 bases matching TRBD1. Per the germline V gene, CDR1 is MGHRA and CDR2 is YSYEKL. The CDR3 runs 14 residues. Trimming at V came to 7 bases and at J to 0 bases, leaving 5 bases not matched to a gene. CDR3 in amino acids: CASTRDRLNTEAFF. The CDR3 DNA reads as TGCGCCAGCACCAGGGACAGACTGAACACTGAAGCTTTCTTT.

This chain uses TRBV27 with TRBJ2-6, with D maybe TRBD1 (5 bases). The CDR3 runs 17 residues. Trimming removed 0 bases from V and 0 bases from J, with 9 bases in between. The germline V gene has CDR1 MNHEY and CDR2 SMNVEV (reference sequence). Here the CDR3 reads CASSLSGRYSGANVLTF. DNA for the CDR3: TGTGCCAGCAGTTTATCGGGGCGGTACTCTGGGGCCAACGTCCTGACTTTC.

This chain connects TRBV6-5 to TRBJ1-1, with 7 bases fitting TRBD1. The germline gives CDR1 MNHEY, CDR2 SVGAGI. Losses at the gene ends were 7 bases for V and 4 bases for J; bases not matched to a gene: 6. The CDR3 has 13 residues. CDR3 loop: CASILTGTTEAFF. The CDR3 DNA reads as TGTGCCAGCATCTTGACAGGGACCACTGAAGCTTTCTTT.

CDR3 nucleotide sequence: TGTGCTAGTGGTTTGTGGTCGCTCCTTATGAGGTTCTTC. Protein product: CASGLWSLLMRFF. This chain uses TRBV12-5 with TRBJ2-1, with D uncertain. The CDR3 loop spans 13 amino acids. Trimming took 2 bases from V and 15 from J, leaving 17 bases between them. CDR1 LGHNT and CDR2 FRNRAP come from the germline V gene.

V gene TRBV28 combines with J gene TRBJ2-7; weak D call: TRBD2 (5 bases). The germline V and J ends were trimmed by 7 bases and 3 bases, with 16 bases remaining between them. In germline, CDR1 is MDHEN, CDR2 SYDVKM. CDR3 length: 14 amino acids. CDR3 coding DNA: TGTGCCAGCATCGCTGACGGGAATTTCTACGAGCAGTACTTC. Translated: CASIADGNFYEQYF. The whole variable domain, filled in from reference TRBV28 and TRBJ2-7, reads DVKVTQSSRYLVKRTGEKVFLECVQDMDHENMFWYRQDPGLGLRLIYFSYDVKMKEKGDIPEGYSVSREKKERFSLILESASTNQTSMYLCASIADGNFYEQYFGPGTRLTVT.

This sequence joins TRBV5-1 and TRBJ1-6; 7 positions agree with TRBD1. J was trimmed by 3 bases and V by 5 bases; bases with no gene match: 8. Germline V gene lookup returns CDR1 SGHRS and CDR2 YFSETQ. The CDR3 is 16 amino acids. The CDR3 spells CASRPGQPIYNSPLHF. The CDR3 region has the DNA TGCGCCAGCAGGCCGGGACAGCCCATCTATAATTCACCCCTCCACTTT.

The chain recombines TRBV19 with TRBJ1-2; 8 bases are shared with TRBD1. CDR1 is LNHDA and CDR2 is SQIVND in the germline V gene (reference sequence). Unmatched junction bases numbered 11, after V lost 7 bases and J lost 4 bases. This CDR3 region has 15 residues. CDR3 residues: CASTLDRDFFYGYTF. CDR3 bases: TGTGCCAGTACCCTGGACAGGGACTTCTTCTATGGCTACACCTTC.

This rearrangement joins TRBV2 to TRBJ2-3; D possibly corresponds to TRBD1 (5 bases). V was pared by 7 bases and J by 2 bases, with 13 bases between. This CDR3 is 14 amino acids long. Looked up from germline, CDR1 is SNHLY and CDR2 is FYNNEI. In DNA, the CDR3 is TGTGCCAGCAATGGACAAGGGGACACAGATACGCAGTATTTT. This codes for CASNGQGDTDTQYF.

The genes are TRBV6-5 and TRBJ2-7, with TRBD2 identical over 9 bases. Germline V CDR1 and CDR2: MNHEY, SVGAGI. CDR3 length: 11 amino acids. Trimming cost V 9 bases and J 5 bases; bases outside gene matches: 2. Here the CDR3 DNA reads TGTGCCAGTGGGACTAGCAACGAGCAGTACTTC. Protein: CASGTSNEQYF.

The CDR3 DNA follows: TGTGCCAGCAGCTCATCCGGGAGGATAGCCGGGGAGCAGTTCTTC. Translation gives CASSSSGRIAGEQFF. The rearrangement joins TRBV9 to TRBJ2-1, with 7 bases matching TRBD2. The CDR3 contains 15 residues. Per the germline V gene, CDR1 is SGDLS and CDR2 is YYNGEE. J was trimmed by 10 bases and V by 4 bases; bases with no gene match: 14.

The chain joins TRBV30 to TRBJ1-5, with D perhaps matching TRBD1 (6 bases). CDR3 length equals 14 residues. Per the germline V gene, CDR1 is GTSNPN and CDR2 is SVGIG (reference sequence). The germline V and J ends were trimmed by 0 bases and 7 bases, with 13 bases remaining between them. The CDR3 DNA is TGTGCCTGGAGTGTACGGGGGGCCCGGCAGCCCCAGCATTTT. This sequence encodes CAWSVRGARQPQHF.

The V gene is TRBV14, the J gene TRBJ2-5, with TRBD1 identical over 12 bases. The CDR3 has 17 amino acids. V trimming: 0 bases; J trimming: 5 bases; junction bases outside the gene matches: 7. The V gene's germline CDR1 is SGHDN and CDR2 FVKESK. This chain's CDR3 is CASSQDRGDRGHETQYF. The CDR3 nucleotides are TGTGCCAGCAGCCAAGATCGGGGGGACAGGGGGCATGAGACCCAGTACTTC.

The chain has TRBV7-5 and TRBJ1-5; TRBD1 is taken as the D call from the table, unchecked against the DNA. TRBV7-5 is flagged as a pseudogene. The CDR3 covers 18 residues. Written as DNA, the CDR3 is TGTGCCAGAAGCTTAGTTTCGAGCGGAACAGGGAAAAATCAGCCCCAGCATTTT. This sequence encodes CARSLVSSGTGKNQPQHF.

The V gene is TRBV18, the J gene TRBJ1-1; no clear D. This CDR3 spans 13 amino acids. Per the germline V gene, CDR1 is KGHSH and CDR2 is LQKENI. Trimming left V 3 bases short and J 6 bases short, with 11 bases between. The CDR3 reads CASSPYRTPEAFF. CDR3 bases: TGTGCCAGCTCACCCTACCGGACTCCTGAAGCTTTCTTT.

This chain uses TRBV6-5 with TRBJ2-7; 14 positions agree with TRBD2. Germline lookup yields CDR1 MNHEY and CDR2 SVGAGI. The CDR3 loop spans 15 amino acids. V shed 6 bases, J shed 5 bases, and the junction held 6 bases outside the gene matches. The CDR3 DNA reads as TGTGCCAGCAGGACTAGCGGGAGGGCCGGGGACGAGCAGTACTTC. Its protein product is CASRTSGRAGDEQYF.

The rearrangement joins TRBV29-1 to TRBJ1-3; D remains ambiguous. Germline V CDR1 and CDR2: SQVTM, ANQGSEA. There are 14 residues in the CDR3. Deletions cut 4 bases from V and 0 bases from J, with 10 bases between. The CDR3 loop is CSVGEESSGNTIYF. Here the CDR3 DNA reads TGCAGCGTTGGGGAGGAGAGCTCTGGAAACACCATATATTTT.

This chain uses TRBV28 with TRBJ2-7, with 11 bases matching TRBD2. The CDR3 has 14 amino acids. V trimming: 3 bases; J trimming: 3 bases; junction bases outside the gene matches: 1. The germline V gene encodes CDR1 MDHEN and CDR2 SYDVKM. CDR3 nucleotides: TGTGCCAGCAGTTTGACTAGCGGGGTCTACGAGCAGTACTTC. This codes for CASSLTSGVYEQYF.

The chain is built from TRBV7-3 and TRBJ1-2; TRBD1 aligns across 7 bases. This CDR3 contains 16 residues. Germline CDR1 is SGHTA and CDR2 is FQGTGA. With 5 bases clipped from V and 5 bases from J, the junction kept 14 bases outside the gene matches. The CDR3 protein is CASSKTRRGQRYGYTF. The CDR3 DNA is TGTGCCAGCAGCAAGACTCGTAGGGGGCAAAGGTATGGCTACACCTTC.

J is TRBJ2-1 and V is TRBV3-1 (or the pseudogene TRBV3-2); 10 bases are shared with TRBD2. The CDR3 length is 18 residues. Germline CDR1 LGHDT, CDR2 YNNKEL (reference sequence). V was clipped by 2 bases and J by 3 bases; unmatched bases: 10. This CDR3 is CASSQSSGRKKGYNEQFF. The DNA for the CDR3 is TGTGCCAGCAGCCAAAGTAGCGGGAGGAAGAAGGGCTACAATGAGCAGTTCTTC.

The chain links TRBV27 to TRBJ2-4; TRBD2 aligns across 8 bases. This CDR3 has 12 amino acids. V was pared by 4 bases and J by 8 bases, with 1 base of the junction left unmatched. Germline CDR1 and CDR2: MNHEY and SMNVEV (reference sequence). The CDR3 loop reads CASSSGLDIQYF. The CDR3 DNA sequence: TGTGCCAGCAGTTCGGGACTAGACATTCAGTACTTC.

CDR3 coding DNA: TGTGCCAGCAGGGGGGGGGTTAAGAACAATGAGCAGTTCTTC. This encodes CASRGGVKNNEQFF. The chain combines TRBV28 with TRBJ2-1, with 7 bases matching TRBD2. V gave up 6 bases and J gave up 5 bases; unmatched junction bases: 7. CDR1 MDHEN and CDR2 SYDVKM come from the germline V gene. The CDR3 extends over 14 amino acids.

V is TRBV4-3 and J is TRBJ2-3; TRBD2 matches at 16 bases. This CDR3 has 18 amino acids. Germline V gene lookup returns CDR1 LGHNA and CDR2 YSLEER. V trimming: 4 bases; J trimming: 4 bases; junction bases outside the gene matches: 8. The CDR3 DNA reads TGCGCCAGCAGCCGCAAACCGGGACTAGCGGGAGGGCCAGATACGCAGTATTTT. Its protein product is CASSRKPGLAGGPDTQYF.

The chain uses TRBV2 and TRBJ2-5; 11 nucleotides match TRBD2. The CDR3 extends over 15 amino acids. V lost 6 bases, J lost 3 bases, and 6 bases stayed unmatched. CDR1 is SNHLY and CDR2 is FYNNEI in the germline V gene. CDR3 sequence (DNA): TGTGCCAGCAGGCAAAAACTAGCGGGAGAAGAGACCCAGTACTTC. Its translation: CASRQKLAGEETQYF.

This clone was seen only once. The genes are TRBV5-1 and TRBJ2-3; TRBD2 aligns across 9 bases. Germline V gene sequence: CDR1 SGHRS, CDR2 YFSETQ. The CDR3 contains 14 residues. The trim removed 4 bases at V and 6 bases at J, leaving 6 bases unmatched. CDR3 region: CASSPGTSSDTQYF. The CDR3 region has the DNA TGCGCCAGCAGCCCGGGGACTAGCTCTGATACGCAGTATTTT.

The chain combines TRBV11-2 with TRBJ1-1; perhaps TRBD1 as D (5 bases). Germline CDR1 SGHAT, CDR2 FQNNGV. The CDR3 contains 13 residues. Trimming pared 4 bases from V and 6 bases from J, leaving 12 bases between. The CDR3 nucleotides are TGTGCCAGCAGCTCCGGAATCAGGGCTGAAGCTTTCTTT. Its protein product is CASSSGIRAEAFF.

The chain employs TRBV7-8 and TRBJ1-4, with TRBD1 identical over 8 bases. J gave up 8 bases and V 1 base, and 9 bases lay outside the gene matches. This CDR3 comprises 16 residues. Germline values: CDR1 SGHVS, CDR2 FQNEAQ. The CDR3 coding sequence is TGTGCCAGCAGCTTAGAGTCGGGACAGGTGGGAGAAAAACTGTTTTTT. Translated: CASSLESGQVGEKLFF. Full variable domain (missing parts from reference TRBV7-8 and TRBJ1-4): GAGVSQSPRYKVAKRGQDVALRCDPISGHVSLFWYQQALGQGPEFLTYFQNEAQLDKSGLPSDRFFAERPEGSVSTLKIQRTQQEDSAVYLCASSLESGQVGEKLFFGSGTQLSVL.